The source of this T cell receptor (beta chain) is a study of blood T cells in healthy people across ages. Study outcomes and limitations: It was the long-lived donors that had more naive CD4+ cells and higher diversity than aged donors. Older age went with lower TCR beta diversity per million T cells, in a roughly linear way.

Comment on this clonotype: Its antigen is undetermined.

Through a sample-barcoded 5' primer and a J-beta primer mix, a second PCR was run for roughly 6 to 11 cycles. Using its own MiXCR run on the 5' RACE reads, TCRdb lists one record per CDR3 protein. The table records about 780,000 distinct CDR3 sequences, 20% to 30% of them present only once. Germline CDR1 is SGHDN and CDR2 is FVKESK. This CDR3 region has 16 residues. Trimming removed 0 bases at V and 4 bases at J, with 16 bases between. This same sample was also taken into another study, of T cells of mothers and their children. That work adds: Each child contributed approximately 2.9 million TCR beta CDR3 reads, while each mother contributed over 8.5 million.

The chain carries TRBV14 and TRBJ2-7; D is possibly TRBD2 (6 bases). Sequencing was done on a sample of blood. The receptor comes from a boy younger than 18 in good health. The CDR3 spells CASSQDRPGGGYEQYF. The DNA of the CDR3 is TGTGCCAGCAGCCAAGATCGCCCAGGAGGAGGGTACGAGCAGTACTTC.